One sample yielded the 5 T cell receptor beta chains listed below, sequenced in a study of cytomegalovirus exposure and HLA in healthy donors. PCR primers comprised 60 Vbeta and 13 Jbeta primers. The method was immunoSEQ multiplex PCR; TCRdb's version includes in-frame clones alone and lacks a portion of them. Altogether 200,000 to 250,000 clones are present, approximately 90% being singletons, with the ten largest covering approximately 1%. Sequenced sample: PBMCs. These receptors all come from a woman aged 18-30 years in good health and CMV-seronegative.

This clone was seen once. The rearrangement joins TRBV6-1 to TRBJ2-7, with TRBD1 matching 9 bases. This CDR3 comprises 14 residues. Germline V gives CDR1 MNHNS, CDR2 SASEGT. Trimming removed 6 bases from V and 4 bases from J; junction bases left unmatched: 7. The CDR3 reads CASSNTGGWYEQYF. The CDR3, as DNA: TGTGCCAGCAGCAACACAGGGGGCTGGTACGAGCAGTACTTC.

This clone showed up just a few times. The CDR3 loop reads CASSAQNTEAFF. DNA of the CDR3: TGTGCCAGCAGTGCCCAGAACACTGAAGCTTTCTTT. The chain has TRBV2 and TRBJ1-1; no clear D. CDR1 and CDR2 (germline): SNHLY, FYNNEI. The ends were cut back, 4 bases at V and 1 base at J, with 4 bases in the middle. The CDR3 runs 12 residues.

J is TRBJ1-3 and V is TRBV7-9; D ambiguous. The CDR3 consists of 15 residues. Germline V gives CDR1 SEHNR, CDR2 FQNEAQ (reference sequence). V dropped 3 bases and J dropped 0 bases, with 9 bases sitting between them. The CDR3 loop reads CASSFLDFSGNTIYF. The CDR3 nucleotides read TGTGCCAGCAGCTTCCTAGACTTCTCTGGAAACACCATATATTTT.

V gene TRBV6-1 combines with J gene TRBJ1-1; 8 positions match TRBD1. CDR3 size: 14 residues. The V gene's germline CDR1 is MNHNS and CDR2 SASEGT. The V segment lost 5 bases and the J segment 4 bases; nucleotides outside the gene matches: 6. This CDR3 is CASSTTGESTEAFF. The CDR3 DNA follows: TGTGCCAGCAGTACGACAGGGGAGAGCACTGAAGCTTTCTTT.

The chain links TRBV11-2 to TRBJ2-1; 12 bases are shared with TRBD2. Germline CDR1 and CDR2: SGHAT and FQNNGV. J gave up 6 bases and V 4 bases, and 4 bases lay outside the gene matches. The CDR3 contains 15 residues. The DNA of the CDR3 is TGTGCCAGCAGCTCTCTAGCGGGGGGGCCCAATGAGCAGTTCTTC. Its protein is CASSSLAGGPNEQFF.